This T cell receptor beta chain appears in the sequencing data of a study of Ad26.COV2.S vaccination and SARS-CoV-2 variants. Overall study: Donor was one of the participants in the Ad26.COV2.S arm of the COV1001 trial. Intramuscular Ad26.COV2.S doses were given once or twice, 56 days apart. Points from the study as a whole: People who got the vaccine or the placebo had similar non-spike TCR breadth. It is possible that the TCR breadth and depth analyses underestimated the total T cell responses.

Points on this clone: Antigen unknown.

Only in-frame clones appear in the TCRdb table, and some are missing; sequencing was by immunoSEQ multiplex PCR. The sample lists roughly 300,000 clones, around nine tenths occurring once. Treatment described: around 19 received Ad26.COV2.S at low or high dose, single or two shots; a few received placebo; per-sample allocation not given. Sampling took place 63 days after the first vaccine or placebo injection. V lost 2 bases to trimming and J lost 3 bases; unmatched junction nucleotides: 2. Germline V gives CDR1 KGHSH, CDR2 LQKENI. The CDR3 totals 15 residues. This receptor was identified in a person aged 18-65 years who received the Ad26.COV2.S COVID-19 vaccine or a placebo. This specimen consisted of peripheral blood, obtained in a trial of Ad26.COV2.S vaccine versus placebo. The J gene is TRBJ2-1, the V gene TRBV18; 9 bases are shared with TRBD2. The CDR3 DNA reads TGTGCCAGCTCACCAGTAGCGGGGGACTACAATGAGCAGTTCTTC. Translation: CASSPVAGDYNEQFF.